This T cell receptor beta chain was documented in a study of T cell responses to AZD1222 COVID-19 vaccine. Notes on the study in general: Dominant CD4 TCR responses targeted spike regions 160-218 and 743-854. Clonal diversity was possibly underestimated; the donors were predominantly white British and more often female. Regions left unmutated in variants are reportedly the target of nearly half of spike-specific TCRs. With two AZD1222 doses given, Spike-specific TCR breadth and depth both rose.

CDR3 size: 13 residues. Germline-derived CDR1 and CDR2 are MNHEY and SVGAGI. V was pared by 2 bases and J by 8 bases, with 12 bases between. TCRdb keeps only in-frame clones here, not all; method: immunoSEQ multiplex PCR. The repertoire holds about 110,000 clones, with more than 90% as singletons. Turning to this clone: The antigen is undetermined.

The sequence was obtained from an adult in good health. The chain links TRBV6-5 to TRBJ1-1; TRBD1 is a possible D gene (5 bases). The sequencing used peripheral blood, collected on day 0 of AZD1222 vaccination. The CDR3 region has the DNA TGTGCCAGCAGTTACCAGTTGGGGACCGAAGCTTTCTTT. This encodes CASSYQLGTEAFF.